These 12 T cell receptor beta chains originate from one sample sequenced in a study of Ad26.COV2.S vaccination and SARS-CoV-2 variants (dated by TCRdb to about 2021). Library preparation used the immunoSEQ multiplex PCR assay. The source is immuneACCESS, and TCRdb retained only in-frame sequences with V and J called. Part of the clones is not carried over; for the studies checked, unresolved V genes explain less than half of this, and the remainder is unexplained. The sample table contains 200,000 to 300,000 clones; only one count was recorded for 70% to 90% of them. Just under 3% of the sample goes to the ten largest clones. In the paper's terms, the treatment or condition label means: around 19 received Ad26.COV2.S at low or high dose, single or two shots; 5 received placebo; per-sample allocation not given. Repertoires of vaccine and placebo recipients were sequenced from samples taken on day 63 after the first injection.

This specimen was peripheral blood, taken in a trial of Ad26.COV2.S vaccine versus placebo. The receptors originated from a person aged 18-65 years who received the Ad26.COV2.S COVID-19 vaccine or a placebo.

The chain carries TRBV20-1 and TRBJ2-3; 9 bases are a match to TRBD2. The CDR3 is 16 residues long. Germline-derived CDR1 and CDR2 are DFQATT and SNEGSKA (reference sequence). The J segment lost 2 bases and the V segment lost 5 bases, leaving 11 bases of the junction unmatched. CDR3 nucleotide sequence: TGCAGTGCTGGTGAAAACATAGCGGGGGACACAGATACGCAGTATTTT. Its protein is CSAGENIAGDTDTQYF.

The sample holds one count of this clone. This sequence joins TRBV5-6 and TRBJ2-5; TRBD2 aligns across 7 bases. This CDR3 is built from 17 residues. J gave up 5 bases and V 4 bases, and 17 bases lay outside the gene matches. The germline V gene encodes CDR1 SGHDT and CDR2 YYEEEE. CDR3 in amino acids: CASSPLESGATKETQYF. As DNA, the CDR3 is TGTGCCAGCAGCCCCCTAGAAAGCGGGGCAACGAAGGAGACCCAGTACTTC.

The genes are TRBV3-1 (or the pseudogene TRBV3-2) and TRBJ2-2; TRBD1 might be the D (6 bases). The germline V gene encodes CDR1 LGHDT and CDR2 YNNKEL (reference sequence). Trimming cost V 4 bases and J 0 bases, with 9 bases left between them. CDR3 length: 15 residues. DNA of the CDR3: TGTGCCAGCAGCCCGGACAGCGCGAACACCGGGGAGCTGTTTTTT. Translation gives CASSPDSANTGELFF.

The chain has TRBV7-3 and TRBJ1-1; TRBD1 might be the D (5 bases). In germline, CDR1 is SGHTA, CDR2 FQGTGA. V gave up 3 bases and J gave up 4 bases, with 12 bases separating them. This CDR3 region has 14 residues. In DNA, the CDR3 is TGTGCCAGCAGCTTTAATGGGGCTAGCACTGAAGCTTTCTTT. This codes for CASSFNGASTEAFF. Drawing the rest from reference TRBV7-3 and TRBJ1-1, the complete variable domain is GAGVSQTPSNKVTEKGKYVELRCDPISGHTALYWYRQSLGQGPEFLIYFQGTGAADDSGLPNDRFFAVRPEGSVSTLKIQRTERGDSAVYLCASSFNGASTEAFFGQGTRLTVV.

The chain uses TRBV6-5 and TRBJ2-1; 7 bases align to TRBD2. Per germline, CDR1 MNHEY and CDR2 SVGAGI. The CDR3 covers 14 residues. V shed 0 bases and J 12 bases; nucleotides not matched to a gene: 8. The CDR3 region is CASSYSWTSRRQFF. The CDR3 DNA reads as TGTGCCAGCAGTTACTCGTGGACTAGTCGTCGGCAGTTCTTC.

The chain carries TRBV23-1 and TRBJ1-2, with D hard to call. TRBV23-1 is sorted into the ORF group, with uncertain function. The length of the CDR3 is 11 residues. V lost 2 bases and J 7 bases, leaving 5 bases between the germline ends. The CDR3 nucleotides read TGCGCCAGCAGTCAACAGGTTGGCTACACCTTC. Its translation is CASSQQVGYTF.

J is TRBJ1-4 and V is TRBV19; D not resolved. The germline CDR1 and CDR2 sequences are LNHDA and SQIVND (reference sequence). This CDR3 is built from 14 residues. V lost 3 bases and J 8 bases, leaving 13 bases between the germline ends. CDR3 nucleotides: TGTGCCAGTAGTATTCAACCCCCCGGCGAAAAACTGTTTTTT. Amino acids: CASSIQPPGEKLFF.

This rearrangement joins TRBV9 to TRBJ2-2, with 8 bases matching TRBD1. Trimming cost V 0 bases and J 1 base; bases outside gene matches: 2. The V gene's germline CDR1 is SGDLS and CDR2 YYNGEE. CDR3 length: 16 residues. DNA for the CDR3: TGTGCCAGCAGCGTAGCGGGGACAGGGAACACCGGGGAGCTGTTTTTT. Protein product: CASSVAGTGNTGELFF.

This chain joins TRBV2 and TRBJ1-2; D is unresolved. With 5 bases removed from V and 8 bases from J, the gap between germline ends came to 12 bases. CDR1 and CDR2 (germline): SNHLY, FYNNEI. This CDR3 has 12 residues. The CDR3 here is CASSKREGGYTF. The CDR3 DNA is TGTGCCAGCAGTAAGAGGGAGGGCGGCTACACCTTC.

The chain links TRBV6-6 to TRBJ2-7; D is ambiguous. CDR3 length: 15 residues. V gave up 3 bases and J gave up 7 bases, with 19 bases separating them. CDR1 is MNHNY, CDR2 SVGAGI, per germline (reference sequence). This chain's CDR3 is CASSYGQNRAGEQYV. The CDR3 DNA reads TGTGCCAGCAGTTATGGCCAAAATCGGGCCGGGGAGCAGTACGTC.

This clone was counted a single time. The chain carries TRBV12-3 or TRBV12-4 and TRBJ2-3; unclear D gene. The CDR3 length is 11 residues. The V end was cut by 7 bases, the J end by 6 bases, with 8 bases between. The CDR3 here is CASTVGDTQYF. CDR3 nucleotide sequence: TGTGCCAGCACCGTTGGTGATACGCAGTATTTT.

The V call is TRBV4-3, the J call TRBJ1-6; 11 nucleotides line up with TRBD1. J lost 7 bases, V lost 9 bases, and 5 bases had no gene match. The CDR3 length is 14 residues. Germline V gives CDR1 LGHNA, CDR2 YSLEER. The CDR3: CASSGQGANSPLHF. In nucleotides, the CDR3 is TGCGCCAGTTCCGGACAGGGGGCGAATTCACCCCTCCACTTT.